This is a list of T cell receptor beta chains from one sample in a study of T-cell reconstitution after alpha-beta-depleted transplantation in children. TCRdb re-called the PCR reads with MiXCR, one entry per CDR3 protein. The table includes hundreds of thousands of distinct CDR3 sequences, roughly 13% detected once. Here the sequenced sample was PBMCs, taken before TCRalphabeta/CD19-depleted stem cell transplant. All receptors come from a girl aged 2 to 9 with congenital amegakaryocytic thrombocytopenia, due to receive a stem cell transplant. Both conserved end residues are part of each CDR3. Size tells how often a clone was seen (once, few, many) or the class of an expanded clone, and some rows leave it out.

clone_size	v_call	cdr3_aa
many	TRBV5-1	CASSLRKVGGELFF
.	TRBV9	CAGSVAGGETNTEAFF
few	TRBV12-3/TRBV12-4	CASGVGVFSDEQYF
.	TRBV7-2	CASSFTLAGDGTDTQYF
many	TRBV5-1	CASSLTGGNYNEQFF
.	TRBV3-1	CASSFGPVNEQFF
.	TRBV29-1	CSVESWSPGANYGYTF
many	TRBV27	CASSSSTSGSNQPQHF
many	TRBV29-1	CSVEDQRSSYNEQFF
many	TRBV29-1	CSVQWTGSEQYF
many	TRBV20-1	CSAGGGESYEQYF
.	TRBV20-1	CSARSQGGYGYTF
.	TRBV3-1	CASSQDPRYGYTF
.	TRBV2	CASSGRGIKFF
.	TRBV7-9	CASRYTGGSADTQYF
few	TRBV7-4	CASSFRSTAGELFF
few	TRBV6-1	CASNSGRASGHYEQYF
many	TRBV24-1	CATSDPGTLYRGELFF
many	TRBV20-1	CSASTGTGINYGYTF
.	TRBV14	CASSGPSYGYTF
many	TRBV7-6	CASSLGGTGPEAFF
once	TRBV2	CASSVNRGQQETQYF
many	TRBV12-3/TRBV12-4	CASSYMRGHNEQFF
many	TRBV15	CATSRGGGTSNQPQHF
few	TRBV20-1	CSASGRQGITEAFF
.	TRBV20-1	CSARDGPRGANVLTF
many	TRBV9	CASSVGGSYNEQFF
few	TRBV7-6	CASGGMNTEAFF
.	TRBV7-2	CASRTLAGRWETQYF